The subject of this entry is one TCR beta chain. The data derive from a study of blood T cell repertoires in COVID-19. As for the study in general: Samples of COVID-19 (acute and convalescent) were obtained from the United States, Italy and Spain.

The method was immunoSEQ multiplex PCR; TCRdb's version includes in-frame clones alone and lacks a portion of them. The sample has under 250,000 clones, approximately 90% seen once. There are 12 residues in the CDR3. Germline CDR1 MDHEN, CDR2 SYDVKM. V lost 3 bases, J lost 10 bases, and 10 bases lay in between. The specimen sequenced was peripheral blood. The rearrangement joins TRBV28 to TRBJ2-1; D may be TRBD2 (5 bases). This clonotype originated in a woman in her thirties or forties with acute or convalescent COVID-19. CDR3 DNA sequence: TGTGCCAGCAGTTTGGCGAGGAGGGAGCAGTTCTTC. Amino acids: CASSLARREQFF.